Detailed here is one TCR beta chain. Its antigen is as yet unknown. The CDR3 sequence is 15 residues long. The V segment lost 4 bases and the J segment 6 bases; nucleotides outside the gene matches: 8. In germline, CDR1 is SGHVS, CDR2 FNYEAQ. The data are from a study of T-cell memory formation after mild COVID-19. Regarding the study as a whole: Clones shrinking from day 15 to 85 showed even CD4/CD8 mixes; later expanders tilted CD4+. For contracting clones, CD4+ ones sat mainly in CM and EM, CD8+ in EMRA. Pre-infection memory contained some responding clones, which suggested that cross-reactive memory had joined.

A 5'RACE reaction primed in the constant segment made cDNA libraries of TCR alpha and TCR beta, and these carried sample barcodes and UMIs. Using its own MiXCR run on the 5' RACE reads, TCRdb lists one record per CDR3 protein. The sample has 550,000 to 600,000 distinct CDR3 sequences; 20% to 25% are singletons. This chain links TRBV7-6 with TRBJ2-3, with 9 positions matching TRBD2. This sequence originates from an adult woman who had mild COVID-19 (a few samples of this study predate the infection). Cell type and time point are not known. The material sequenced was PBMCs or a T cell subset sorted from them (not recorded which). The CDR3 spells CASSSLAGRPDTQYF. The CDR3 nucleotides read TGTGCCAGCAGCTCCCTAGCGGGACGGCCCGATACGCAGTATTTT.